The 21 T cell receptor beta chains below come from one sample, sequenced in a study of T cell responses to AZD1222 COVID-19 vaccine (dated by TCRdb to the early 2020s). The sample's time point label, in plain terms: baseline before first vaccination. Library preparation employed the immunoSEQ multiplex PCR assay. Held by TCRdb, this immuneACCESS table contains in-frame sequences only and omits some clones. Under half of the omission traces to an unresolved V gene where checked; the cause of the rest is unknown. This sample gives 110,000 to 150,000 clones in total; more than 90% of them show up just once. The ten largest clones add up to 1.5% to 2% of the sample. Specimen: peripheral blood, collected on day 0 of AZD1222 vaccination. The receptors stem from an adult in good health.

This clone was observed once. This chain's CDR3 is CASSSSGVGANVLTF. The CDR3 nucleotides are TGTGCCAGCAGCTCCTCAGGGGTCGGGGCCAACGTCCTGACTTTC. The gene calls are TRBV7-9 and TRBJ2-6, with D possibly being TRBD1 (6 bases). Looked up from germline, CDR1 is SEHNR and CDR2 is FQNEAQ (reference sequence). This CDR3 has 15 residues. V gave up 4 bases and J gave up 4 bases, with 11 bases separating them.

The rearrangement joins TRBV16 to TRBJ1-5, with unresolved D. The CDR3 runs 15 residues. The germline CDR1 and CDR2 sequences are KGHSY and FQNENV. Between the trimmed V and J ends, which lost 0 bases and 3 bases, there was a span of 9 bases. The CDR3 bases are TGTGCCAGCAGCCAATCGGTGCGGAACAATCAGCCCCAGCATTTT. Amino acid sequence: CASSQSVRNNQPQHF. Looking up the rest from reference TRBV16 and TRBJ1-5 gives the full variable domain: GEEVAQTPKHLVRGEGQKAKLYCAPIKGHSYVFWYQQVLKNEFKFLISFQNENVFDETGMPKERFSAKCLPNSPCSLEIQATKLEDSAVYFCASSQSVRNNQPQHFGDGTRLSIL.

The chain carries TRBV27 and TRBJ2-7, with 8 bases aligning to TRBD1. The CDR3 runs to 15 residues. V was pared by 5 bases and J by 4 bases, with 10 bases of the junction left unmatched. Germline V gene data show CDR1 as MNHEY and CDR2 as SMNVEV (reference sequence). CDR3 sequence (DNA): TGTGCCAGCAGTCCGGGACAGGTTATTGTGTACGAGCAGTACTTC. This translates into CASSPGQVIVYEQYF.

The chain links TRBV15 to TRBJ1-2; a weak D match, TRBD1 (5 bases). Germline V gives CDR1 LNHNV, CDR2 YYDKDF (reference sequence). This CDR3 is 15 amino acids long. V was cut by 0 bases and J by 3 bases, with 11 bases left in between. CDR3 loop: CATSREGDDHYGYTF. The DNA of the CDR3 is TGTGCCACCAGCAGAGAGGGGGACGACCACTATGGCTACACCTTC.

The chain combines TRBV2 with TRBJ1-2; possible D gene TRBD1, 6 bases. The CDR3 is made up of 15 amino acids. CDR1 is SNHLY and CDR2 is FYNNEI in the germline V gene. The V end was cut by 3 bases, the J end by 4 bases, with 15 bases between. The chain's CDR3 is CASSDIRDIAYGYTF. CDR3 bases: TGTGCCAGCAGTGATATCCGGGACATCGCCTATGGCTACACCTTC.

The rearrangement links TRBV28 to TRBJ2-3; weak D call: TRBD1 (6 bases). CDR1 and CDR2 from the germline V gene are MDHEN and SYDVKM. Trimming removed 5 bases at V and 0 bases at J, with 15 bases between. The CDR3 extends over 16 amino acids. The CDR3 DNA is TGTGCCAGCAGTCACTTAATAGGGGGAAGCACAGATACGCAGTATTTT. Residues: CASSHLIGGSTDTQYF.

The gene calls are TRBV19 and TRBJ2-5; 8 bases map to TRBD2. Germline CDR1 reads LNHDA; CDR2 reads SQIVND (reference sequence). There are 19 residues in the CDR3. Trimming cost V 3 bases and J 1 base; bases outside gene matches: 16. The CDR3 here is CASSIQAGGVAGPQETQYF. DNA for the CDR3: TGTGCCAGTAGTATCCAGGCGGGAGGAGTGGCGGGCCCCCAAGAGACCCAGTACTTC.

The chain links TRBV4-1 to TRBJ2-2; D remains ambiguous. V was shortened by 1 base and J by 8 bases, with 5 bases between the two germline ends. Germline CDR1 reads MGHRA; CDR2 reads YSYEKL. This CDR3 spans 12 amino acids. The CDR3: CASSQVAGELFF. CDR3 DNA: TGCGCCAGCAGCCAAGTCGCAGGGGAGCTGTTTTTT.

V is TRBV5-1 and J is TRBJ2-2; the match to TRBD1 covers 7 bases. CDR1 and CDR2 from the germline V gene are SGHRS and YFSETQ. There are 15 residues in the CDR3. V dropped 3 bases and J dropped 3; count of bases not matched to a gene: 5. The CDR3 sequence is CASSSDRVYTGELFF. The DNA of the CDR3 is TGCGCCAGCAGCTCAGACAGGGTATACACCGGGGAGCTGTTTTTT.

J is TRBJ2-1 and V is TRBV5-1; D tentatively reads TRBD1 or TRBD2 (5 bases each). This CDR3 has 14 amino acids. Germline V gene lookup returns CDR1 SGHRS and CDR2 YFSETQ. V dropped 4 bases and J dropped 9 bases, with 17 bases sitting between them. As DNA, the CDR3 is TGCGCCAGCAGCGTATCAGGGTCTGGGGGTGAGCAGTTCTTC. Its protein product is CASSVSGSGGEQFF. The variable domain in full, with the rest retrieved from reference TRBV5-1 and TRBJ2-1, is KAGVTQTPRYLIKTRGQQVTLSCSPISGHRSVSWYQQTPGQGLQFLFEYFSETQRNKGNFPGRFSGRQFSNSRSEMNVSTLELGDSALYLCASSVSGSGGEQFFGPGTRLTVL.

The V call is TRBV27, the J call TRBJ1-6, with D perhaps TRBD1 (5 bases). Per the germline V gene, CDR1 is MNHEY and CDR2 is SMNVEV (reference sequence). The CDR3 contains 17 residues. Trimming took off 5 bases at V and 7 bases at J, with 21 bases between the two ends. CDR3 region: CASSTKRGRTNNSPLHF. The CDR3 nucleotides are TGTGCCAGCAGTACCAAGCGGGGACGGACGAACAATTCACCCCTCCACTTT.

This rearrangement joins TRBV5-4 to TRBJ2-3, with a possible D match to TRBD2 (6 bases). V gave up 1 base and J gave up 4 bases, with 13 bases separating them. The CDR3 contains 15 residues. From germline, CDR1 is SGHNT and CDR2 YYREEE (reference sequence). CDR3 amino acids: CASSLFGGRADTQYF. The DNA for the CDR3 is TGTGCCAGCAGCTTGTTCGGGGGAAGGGCAGATACGCAGTATTTT.

The rearrangement uses TRBV5-1 and TRBJ2-7; 8 bases map to TRBD1. V shed 1 base, J shed 7 bases, and the junction held 7 bases outside the gene matches. Germline lookup yields CDR1 SGHRS and CDR2 YFSETQ. This CDR3 has 14 amino acids. CDR3 in amino acids: CASSLRQGMEEQYF. CDR3 DNA: TGCGCCAGCAGCTTGAGACAGGGGATGGAGGAGCAGTACTTC.

The chain has TRBV30 and TRBJ1-4, with D hard to call. Per the germline V gene, CDR1 is GTSNPN and CDR2 is SVGIG (reference sequence). Trimming left V 3 bases short and J 8 bases short, with 16 bases between. The CDR3 extends over 14 amino acids. The CDR3 spells CAWSRARAREKLFF. CDR3 sequence (DNA): TGTGCCTGGAGCCGGGCTAGGGCGCGAGAAAAACTGTTTTTT.

The rearrangement links TRBV18 to TRBJ1-2; possible D gene TRBD1, 6 bases. V lost 3 bases, J lost 3 bases, and 11 bases lay in between. This CDR3 contains 14 residues. CDR1 is KGHSH and CDR2 is LQKENI in the germline V gene. The DNA for the CDR3 is TGTGCCAGCTCACCCGGGGGGCGTGACTATGGCTACACCTTC. It specifies CASSPGGRDYGYTF.

The V call is TRBV18, the J call TRBJ2-1; 12 bases are shared with TRBD2. CDR3 length equals 19 residues. Germline loops: CDR1 KGHSH, CDR2 LQKENI. Unmatched junction bases numbered 12, after V lost 0 bases and J lost 6 bases. The DNA of the CDR3 is TGTGCCAGCTCACCACCGTCGGCTAGCGGGAGGGCCAGGGTCAATGAGCAGTTCTTC. Amino acids: CASSPPSASGRARVNEQFF.

This sequence joins TRBV30 and TRBJ1-2, with D maybe TRBD1 (6 bases). The CDR3 has 13 residues. The germline gives CDR1 GTSNPN, CDR2 SVGIG (reference sequence). Trimming took 2 bases from V and 8 from J, leaving 15 bases between them. The DNA of the CDR3 is TGTGCCTGGAGTCCCCTCTGGGGGGCCGGCTACACCTTC. Protein product: CAWSPLWGAGYTF.

The rearrangement uses TRBV6-5 and TRBJ2-1; D is unresolved. Germline V gives CDR1 MNHEY, CDR2 SVGAGI. The germline V and J ends were trimmed by 5 bases and 6 bases, with 5 bases remaining between them. This CDR3 comprises 11 residues. CDR3 coding DNA: TGTGCCAGCAGTCCCCTCAATGAGCAGTTCTTC. This gives the protein CASSPLNEQFF.

The chain joins TRBV25-1 to TRBJ1-2; the D gene is possibly TRBD1 (6 bases). Germline V gene sequence: CDR1 MGHDK, CDR2 SYGVNS. There are 13 residues in the CDR3. With 1 base removed from V and 6 bases from J, the gap between germline ends came to 9 bases. The CDR3 here is CASSEWAGDGYTF. In DNA, the CDR3 is TGTGCCAGCAGTGAATGGGCAGGGGATGGCTACACCTTC.

V and J are TRBV7-2 and TRBJ2-7; D not certain. This CDR3 is built from 12 residues. Trimming shortened V by 2 bases and J by 10 bases, and 12 bases separated the two germline ends. Per the germline V gene, CDR1 is SGHTA and CDR2 is FQGNSA. The CDR3 sequence is CASSLSMDLQYF. For the CDR3, the DNA is TGTGCCAGCAGCTTATCCATGGATTTACAGTACTTC.

This clone was found once. The V gene is TRBV3-1 (or the pseudogene TRBV3-2), the J gene TRBJ2-3, with 8 nucleotides matching TRBD2. V lost 0 bases and J lost 2; bases outside the gene matches: 4. CDR1 and CDR2 (germline): LGHDT, YNNKEL (reference sequence). This CDR3 has 16 residues. The CDR3 sequence is CASSQEVAGLTDTQYF. DNA of the CDR3: TGTGCCAGCAGCCAAGAGGTAGCGGGACTCACAGATACGCAGTATTTT.